Listed here are 6 T cell receptor beta chains from one sample, sequenced in a study of cytomegalovirus exposure and HLA in healthy donors. The PCR was carried out with 60 Vbeta primers and 13 Jbeta primers. The data were produced by immunoSEQ multiplex PCR, yet TCRdb's version contains in-frame clones alone and is incomplete. The sample includes under 200,000 clones, approximately 84% of them seen just once. Sequencing was performed on PBMCs. These receptors were taken from a man aged 50-60 years in good health and CMV-seronegative.

V gene TRBV10-3 combines with J gene TRBJ2-1; TRBD2 matches 13 bases. The CDR3 sequence is 14 residues long. The junction had 1 base not matched to a gene; V was cut back by 6 bases and J by 5 bases. CDR1 is ENHRY, CDR2 SYGVKD, per germline. The CDR3 region is CAIRGTSGDNEQFF. The DNA for the CDR3 is TGTGCCATCAGGGGGACTAGCGGGGACAATGAGCAGTTCTTC.

In this sample, this clone turned up once. This chain links TRBV5-6 with TRBJ2-7, with 9 nucleotides matching TRBD1. Losses at the gene ends were 4 bases for V and 5 bases for J; bases not matched to a gene: 10. Per germline, CDR1 SGHDT and CDR2 YYEEEE. The CDR3 sequence is 15 residues long. The CDR3 sequence is CASSAFRDRVHEQYF. The CDR3 nucleotides are TGTGCCAGCAGCGCCTTCCGGGACAGGGTTCACGAGCAGTACTTC.

The chain combines TRBV19 with TRBJ2-1, with TRBD1 matching over 7 bases. This CDR3 region has 15 residues. J was trimmed by 3 bases and V by 6 bases; bases with no gene match: 8. Germline assignment: CDR1 LNHDA and CDR2 SQIVND (reference sequence). CDR3 bases: TGTGCCAGTAGATTAGACAGGGCCAGCTACAATGAGCAGTTCTTC. Translated, it gives CASRLDRASYNEQFF. Supplemented by reference TRBV19 and TRBJ2-1, the full variable domain reads DGGITQSPKYLFRKEGQNVTLSCEQNLNHDAMYWYRQDPGQGLRLIYYSQIVNDFQKGDIAEGYSVSREKKESFPLTVTSAQKNPTAFYLCASRLDRASYNEQFFGPGTRLTVL.

V usage is TRBV2 and J usage is TRBJ2-1, with a tentative D call TRBD1 (7 bases). V lost 10 bases, J lost 3 bases, and 16 bases lay in between. This CDR3 has 14 amino acids. The V gene's germline CDR1 is SNHLY and CDR2 FYNNEI. For the CDR3, the DNA is TGTGCCACCGACGCGGGACAGATCTACAATGAGCAGTTCTTC. It is translated as CATDAGQIYNEQFF.

The V call is TRBV5-1, the J call TRBJ1-2; D not resolved. Germline CDR1 is SGHRS and CDR2 is YFSETQ. The CDR3 is 15 amino acids. The V end lost 4 bases, the J end lost 4 bases, and 17 bases lay between the germline ends. CDR3 in DNA: TGCGCCAGCAGCGGAGGTCTCCAACTTTCCTATGGCTACACCTTC. Its translation: CASSGGLQLSYGYTF.

The genes are TRBV19 and TRBJ1-5; TRBD1 might be the D (5 bases). The germline V and J ends were trimmed by 3 bases and 4 bases, with 16 bases remaining between them. Germline CDR1 reads LNHDA; CDR2 reads SQIVND (reference sequence). CDR3 length equals 16 residues. The CDR3 sequence: CASSIGWGGENQPQHF. Written as DNA, the CDR3 is TGTGCCAGTAGTATTGGGTGGGGGGGAGAGAATCAGCCCCAGCATTTT.